This T cell receptor beta chain was sequenced during a study of regulatory T cells in long-lasting Graves disease. J gave up 4 bases and V 6 bases, and 6 bases lay outside the gene matches. The CDR3 is 16 residues long. Germline CDR1 is MNHNS and CDR2 is SASEGT. The TCR beta library used iRepertoire HTBI primers with Arm-PCR amplification of CDR3. One entry per CDR3 protein results from TCRdb running MiXCR on the multiplex PCR reads. The sample has about 420,000 distinct CDR3 sequences; 16% are singletons. Time point: newly diagnosed GD, antithyroid drugs for less than 3 months. Construction of the TCR library relied on RNA isolated from PBMCs. An approximately 10-milliliter sample of peripheral blood was drawn into EDTA tubes. The data also belong to a second study, concerning T cells in Graves' hyperthyroidism and ophthalmopathy. From that study: The HTBI primer set was used in a first-round RT-PCR of the TCR CDR3.

This sequence was found in a woman between 18 and 29 years old with Graves disease. The rearrangement links TRBV6-1 to TRBJ2-1; TRBD2 matches at 13 bases. The specimen was peripheral blood mononuclear cells (PBMCs), collected at new diagnosis, from a patient treated with antithyroid drugs. CDR3 residues: CASRTLAGGRYNEQFF. CDR3 in DNA: TGTGCCAGCAGGACACTAGCGGGAGGGAGATACAATGAGCAGTTCTTC.